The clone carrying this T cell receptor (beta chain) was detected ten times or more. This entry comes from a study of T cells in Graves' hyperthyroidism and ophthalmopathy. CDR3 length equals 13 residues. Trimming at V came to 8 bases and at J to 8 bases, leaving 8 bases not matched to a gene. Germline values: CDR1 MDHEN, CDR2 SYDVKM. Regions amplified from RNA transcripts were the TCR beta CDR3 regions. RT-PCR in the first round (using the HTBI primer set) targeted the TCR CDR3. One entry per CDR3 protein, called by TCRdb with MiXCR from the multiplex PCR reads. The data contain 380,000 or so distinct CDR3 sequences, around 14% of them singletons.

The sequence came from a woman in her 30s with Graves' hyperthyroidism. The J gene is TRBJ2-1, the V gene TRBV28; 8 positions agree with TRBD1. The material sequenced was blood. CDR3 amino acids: CASQRQGYDEQFF. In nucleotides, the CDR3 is TGTGCCAGCCAGAGACAGGGGTATGATGAGCAGTTCTTC.